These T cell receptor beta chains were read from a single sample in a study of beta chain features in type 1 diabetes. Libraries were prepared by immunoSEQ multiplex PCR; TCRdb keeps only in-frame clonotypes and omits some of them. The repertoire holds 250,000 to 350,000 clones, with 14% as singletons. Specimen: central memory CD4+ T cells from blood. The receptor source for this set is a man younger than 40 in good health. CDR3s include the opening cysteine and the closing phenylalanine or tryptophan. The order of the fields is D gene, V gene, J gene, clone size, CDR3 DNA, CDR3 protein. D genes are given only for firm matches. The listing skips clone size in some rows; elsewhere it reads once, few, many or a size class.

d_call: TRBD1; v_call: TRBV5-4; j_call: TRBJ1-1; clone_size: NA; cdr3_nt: TGTGCCAGCAGCCAAGGGGGTACAGGGGCCTCCAACACTGAAGCTTTCTTT; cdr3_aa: CASSQGGTGASNTEAFF
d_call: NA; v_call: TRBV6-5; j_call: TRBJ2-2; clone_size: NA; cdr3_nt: TGTGCCAGCAGTACCCTAGTACCGGCCGGGGAGCTGTTTTTT; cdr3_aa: CASSTLVPAGELFF
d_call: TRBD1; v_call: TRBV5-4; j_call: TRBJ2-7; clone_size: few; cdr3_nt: TGTGCCAGCAGCCGGACAGGGGGCGACTACGAGCAGTACTTC; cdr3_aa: CASSRTGGDYEQYF
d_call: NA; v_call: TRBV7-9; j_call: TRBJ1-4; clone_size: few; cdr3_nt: TGTGCCAGCAGCTTAGCCAGGGATGATGAAAAACTGTTTTTT; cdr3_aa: CASSLARDDEKLFF
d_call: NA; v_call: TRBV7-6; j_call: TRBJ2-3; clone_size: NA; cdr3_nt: TGTGCCAGCAGCAACAGGGAAACGGATACGCAGTATTTT; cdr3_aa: CASSNRETDTQYF
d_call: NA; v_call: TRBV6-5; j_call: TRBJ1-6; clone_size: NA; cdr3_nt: TGTGCCAGCAGTCGTCAAAGCAATTCACCCCTCCACTTT; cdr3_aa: CASSRQSNSPLHF
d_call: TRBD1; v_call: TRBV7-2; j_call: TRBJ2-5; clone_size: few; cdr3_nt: TGTGCCAGCAGTGGGGACAGGGGGCCCCAAGAGACCCAGTACTTC; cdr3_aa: CASSGDRGPQETQYF
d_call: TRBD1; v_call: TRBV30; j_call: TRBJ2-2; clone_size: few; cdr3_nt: TGTGCCTGGAGGGGGACAGGGGGCTCCGGGGAGCTGTTTTTT; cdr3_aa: CAWRGTGGSGELFF
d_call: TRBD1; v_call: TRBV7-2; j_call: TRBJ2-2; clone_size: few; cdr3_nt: TGTGCCAGCAGCTCTGCCAGGGGGCGCCGCACCGGGGAGCTGTTTTTT; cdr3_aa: CASSSARGRRTGELFF
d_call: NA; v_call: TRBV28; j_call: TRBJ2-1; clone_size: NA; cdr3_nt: TGTGCCAGCAGTTCCCGGGACGATGAGCAGTTCTTC; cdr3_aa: CASSSRDDEQFF
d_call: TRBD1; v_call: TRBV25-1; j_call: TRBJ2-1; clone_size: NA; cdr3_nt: TGTGCCAGCAACCCCCTCGGGACAGGGTTCAATGAGCAGTTCTTC; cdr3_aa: CASNPLGTGFNEQFF
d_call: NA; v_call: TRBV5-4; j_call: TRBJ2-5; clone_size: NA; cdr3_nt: TGTGCCAGCAGCTTGTGGCGGGACGAGGAGACCCAGTACTTC; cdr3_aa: CASSLWRDEETQYF
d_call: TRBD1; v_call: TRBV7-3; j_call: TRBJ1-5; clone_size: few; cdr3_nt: TGTGCCAGCAGCTTAGACTTGACAGGGGTAAATCAGCCCCAGCATTTT; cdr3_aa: CASSLDLTGVNQPQHF
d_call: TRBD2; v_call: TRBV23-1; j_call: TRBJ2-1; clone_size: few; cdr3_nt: TGCGCCAGCAGTCAATTAGGGACTAGCGGGAACAATGAGCAGTTCTTC; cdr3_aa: CASSQLGTSGNNEQFF
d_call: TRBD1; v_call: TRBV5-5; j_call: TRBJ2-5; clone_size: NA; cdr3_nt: TGTGCCAGCAGCCTCGACAGGGGTGAGACCCAGTACTTC; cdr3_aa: CASSLDRGETQYF
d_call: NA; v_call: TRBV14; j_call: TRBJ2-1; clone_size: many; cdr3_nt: TGTGCCAGCAGCCGTATGGGGGGCTCCTACAATGAGCAGTTCTTC; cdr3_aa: CASSRMGGSYNEQFF
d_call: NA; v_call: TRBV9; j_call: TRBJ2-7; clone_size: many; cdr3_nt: TGTGCCAGCAGCTCGATAGGGACGGCGGGATCCTACGAGCAGTACTTC; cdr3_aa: CASSSIGTAGSYEQYF
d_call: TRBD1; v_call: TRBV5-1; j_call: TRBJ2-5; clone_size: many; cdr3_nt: TGCGCCAGCAGCGTAGAGGGGGCGCGGAGGACCCAGTACTTC; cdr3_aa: CASSVEGARRTQYF
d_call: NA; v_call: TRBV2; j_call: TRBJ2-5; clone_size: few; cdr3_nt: TGTGCCAGCAGTCTCGAGACCCAGTACTTC; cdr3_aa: CASSLETQYF
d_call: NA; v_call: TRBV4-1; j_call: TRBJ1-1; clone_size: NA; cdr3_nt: TGCGCCAGCAGCCAACCTTTCAGGGGCGCTGAAGCTTTCTTT; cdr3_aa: CASSQPFRGAEAFF
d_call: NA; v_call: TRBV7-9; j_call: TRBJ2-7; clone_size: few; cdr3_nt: TGTGCCAGCAGCTTAGCAGGGGTGACCTACGAGCAGTACTTC; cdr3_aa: CASSLAGVTYEQYF
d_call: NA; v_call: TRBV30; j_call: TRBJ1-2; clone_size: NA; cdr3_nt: TGTGCCTGGAAAAAGGGAGCCGGGACACCCAACGGTGGCTACACCTTC; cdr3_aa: CAWKKGAGTPNGGYTF
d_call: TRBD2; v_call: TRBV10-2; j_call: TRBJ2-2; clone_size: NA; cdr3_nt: TGCGCCAGCAGGCCTTCCGGGACTAGCGGGGCTTCCACCGGGGAGCTGTTTTTT; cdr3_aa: CASRPSGTSGASTGELFF
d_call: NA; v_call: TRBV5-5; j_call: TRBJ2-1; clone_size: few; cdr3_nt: TGTGCCAGCAGCACGGGGGGACATTTAAGCTCCTACAATGAGCAGTTCTTC; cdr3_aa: CASSTGGHLSSYNEQFF
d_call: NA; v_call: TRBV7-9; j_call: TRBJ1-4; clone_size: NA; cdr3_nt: TGTGCCAGCAGCCGGACAGAAAAACTGTTTTTT; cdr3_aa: CASSRTEKLFF
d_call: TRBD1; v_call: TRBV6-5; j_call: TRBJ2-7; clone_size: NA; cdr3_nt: TGTGCCAGCAGTACGACCGACAGGGCTAGGAACGAGCAGTACTTC; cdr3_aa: CASSTTDRARNEQYF
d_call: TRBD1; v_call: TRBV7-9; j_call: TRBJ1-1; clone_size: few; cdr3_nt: TGTGCCAGCAGCCATGACAGGGACACTGAAGCTTTCTTT; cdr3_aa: CASSHDRDTEAFF
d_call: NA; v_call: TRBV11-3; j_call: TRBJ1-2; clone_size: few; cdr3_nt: TGTGCCAGCAGCTTGGGGATGGGTGGCTACACCTTC; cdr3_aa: CASSLGMGGYTF
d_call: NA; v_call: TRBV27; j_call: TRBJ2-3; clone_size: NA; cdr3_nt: TGTGCCAGCAGTTTCGGGGCCTACACAGATACGCAGTATTTT; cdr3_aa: CASSFGAYTDTQYF
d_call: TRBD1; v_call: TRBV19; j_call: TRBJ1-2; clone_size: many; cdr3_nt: TGTGCCAGTACCGAGGACAGGGTTGTGGGGGGCTACACCTTC; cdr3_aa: CASTEDRVVGGYTF
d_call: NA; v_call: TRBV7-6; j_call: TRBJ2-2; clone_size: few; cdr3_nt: TGTGCCAGCAGCAACAAAGGGGGAGGGCCGGTCACCGGGGAGCTGTTTTTT; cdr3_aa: CASSNKGGGPVTGELFF
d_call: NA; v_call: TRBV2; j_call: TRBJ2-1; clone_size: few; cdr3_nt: TGTGCCAGCAGTCTGACGGGGGTTGCTTACAATGAGCAGTTCTTC; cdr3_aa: CASSLTGVAYNEQFF
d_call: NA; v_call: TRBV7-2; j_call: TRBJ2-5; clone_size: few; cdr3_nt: TGTGCCAGCAGCTCGCCCCAGGGTAAAGAGACCCAGTACTTC; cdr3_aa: CASSSPQGKETQYF
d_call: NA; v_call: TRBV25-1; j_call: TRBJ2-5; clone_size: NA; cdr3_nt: TGTGCCAGCAGTGAATATAACACAGGGTGGGAGACCCAGTACTTC; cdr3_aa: CASSEYNTGWETQYF
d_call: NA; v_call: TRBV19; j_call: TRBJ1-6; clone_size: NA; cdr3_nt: TGTGCCAGCGCCGACAGAACCAATTCACCCCTCCACTTT; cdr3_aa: CASADRTNSPLHF
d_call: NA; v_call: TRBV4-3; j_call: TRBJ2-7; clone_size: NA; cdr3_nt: TGCGCCAGCAGCCGGGAGACAGGCTCCTACGAGCAGTACTTC; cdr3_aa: CASSRETGSYEQYF
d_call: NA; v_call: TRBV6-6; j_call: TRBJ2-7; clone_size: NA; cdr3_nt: TGTGCCAGCAGCAGTGACACACACGAGCAGTACTTC; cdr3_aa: CASSSDTHEQYF
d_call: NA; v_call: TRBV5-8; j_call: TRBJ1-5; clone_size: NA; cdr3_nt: TGTGCCAGCAGCTTGTCAGCTACTAGCAATCAGCCCCAGCATTTT; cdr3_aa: CASSLSATSNQPQHF
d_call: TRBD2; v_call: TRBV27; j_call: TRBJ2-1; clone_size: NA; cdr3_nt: TGTGCCAGCAGTAGCGGGACTAGAGTTGTATCCTACAATGAGCAGTTCTTC; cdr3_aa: CASSSGTRVVSYNEQFF
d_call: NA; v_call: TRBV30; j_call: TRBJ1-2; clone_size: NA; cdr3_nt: TGTGCCTGGACGCCTCAGTTTAACTATGGCTACACCTTC; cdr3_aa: CAWTPQFNYGYTF
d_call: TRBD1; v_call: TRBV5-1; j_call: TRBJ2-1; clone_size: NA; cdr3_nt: TGCGCCAGCCAAATACAGGGGGCGTATGAGCAGTTCTTC; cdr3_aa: CASQIQGAYEQFF
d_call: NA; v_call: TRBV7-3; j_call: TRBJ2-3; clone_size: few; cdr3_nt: TGTGCCAGCAGCTTTGCAGCCAGCACAGATACGCAGTATTTT; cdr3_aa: CASSFAASTDTQYF